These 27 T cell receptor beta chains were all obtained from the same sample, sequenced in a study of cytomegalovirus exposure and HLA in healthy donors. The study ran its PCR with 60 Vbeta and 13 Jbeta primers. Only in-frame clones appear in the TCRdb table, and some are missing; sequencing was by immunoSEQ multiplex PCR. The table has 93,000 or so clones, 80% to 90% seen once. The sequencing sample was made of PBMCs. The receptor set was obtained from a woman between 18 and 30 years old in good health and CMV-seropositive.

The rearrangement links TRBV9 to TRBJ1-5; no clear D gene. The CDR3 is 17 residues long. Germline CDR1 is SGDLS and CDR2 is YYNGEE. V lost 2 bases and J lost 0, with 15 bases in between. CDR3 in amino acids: CASSVAANPDSNQPQHF. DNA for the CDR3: TGTGCCAGCAGCGTGGCGGCAAATCCGGATAGCAATCAGCCCCAGCATTTT.

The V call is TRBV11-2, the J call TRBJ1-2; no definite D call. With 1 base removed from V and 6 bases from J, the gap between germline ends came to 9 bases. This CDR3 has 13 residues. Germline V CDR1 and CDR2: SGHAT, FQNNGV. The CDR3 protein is CASSLGRVDGYTF. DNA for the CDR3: TGTGCCAGCAGCTTAGGACGGGTGGATGGCTACACCTTC.

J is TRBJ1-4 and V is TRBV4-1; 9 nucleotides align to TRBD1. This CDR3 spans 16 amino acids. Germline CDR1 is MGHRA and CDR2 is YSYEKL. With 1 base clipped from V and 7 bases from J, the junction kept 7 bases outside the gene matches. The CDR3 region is CASSQALGQGSEKLFF. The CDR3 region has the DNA TGCGCCAGCAGCCAAGCATTGGGACAGGGTAGTGAAAAACTGTTTTTT.

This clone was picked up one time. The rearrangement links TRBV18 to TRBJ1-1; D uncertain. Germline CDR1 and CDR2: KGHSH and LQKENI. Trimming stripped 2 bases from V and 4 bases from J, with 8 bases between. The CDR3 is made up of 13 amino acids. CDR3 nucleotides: TGTGCCAGCTCACCAGATCTTAGCACTGAAGCTTTCTTT. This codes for CASSPDLSTEAFF.

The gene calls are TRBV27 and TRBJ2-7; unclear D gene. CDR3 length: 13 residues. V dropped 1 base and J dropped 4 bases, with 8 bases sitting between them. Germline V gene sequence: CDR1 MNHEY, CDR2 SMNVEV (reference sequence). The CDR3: CASSLYPLYEQYF. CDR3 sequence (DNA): TGTGCCAGCAGTTTATATCCCCTGTACGAGCAGTACTTC.

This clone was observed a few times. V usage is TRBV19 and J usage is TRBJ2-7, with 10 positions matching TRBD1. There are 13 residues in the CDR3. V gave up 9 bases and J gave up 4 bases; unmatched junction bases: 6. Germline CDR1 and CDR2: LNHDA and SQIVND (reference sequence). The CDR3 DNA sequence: TGTGCCAGCTCGGGACAGGGGTTTTACGAGCAGTACTTC. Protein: CASSGQGFYEQYF.

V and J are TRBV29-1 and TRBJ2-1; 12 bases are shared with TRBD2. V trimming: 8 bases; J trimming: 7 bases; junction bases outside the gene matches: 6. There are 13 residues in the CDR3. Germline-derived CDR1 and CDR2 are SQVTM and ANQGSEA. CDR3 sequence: CSTGTSGSNEQFF. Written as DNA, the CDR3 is TGCAGCACCGGGACTAGCGGGTCAAATGAGCAGTTCTTC.

The CDR3 region is CASSQDPGLAGYNEQFF. CDR3 bases: TGTGCCAGCAGCCAAGATCCCGGACTAGCGGGTTACAATGAGCAGTTCTTC. The J gene is TRBJ2-1, the V gene TRBV4-2, with TRBD2 matching over 11 bases. There are 17 residues in the CDR3. Germline CDR1 and CDR2: LGHNA and YNFKEQ. The trim removed 0 bases at V and 4 bases at J, leaving 5 bases unmatched.

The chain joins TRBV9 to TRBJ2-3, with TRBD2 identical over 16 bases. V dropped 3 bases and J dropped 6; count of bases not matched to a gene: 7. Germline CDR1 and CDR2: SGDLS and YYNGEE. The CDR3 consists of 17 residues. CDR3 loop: CASSEGLAGGSGDTQYF. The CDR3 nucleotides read TGTGCCAGCAGCGAGGGACTAGCGGGAGGGTCGGGGGATACGCAGTATTTT.

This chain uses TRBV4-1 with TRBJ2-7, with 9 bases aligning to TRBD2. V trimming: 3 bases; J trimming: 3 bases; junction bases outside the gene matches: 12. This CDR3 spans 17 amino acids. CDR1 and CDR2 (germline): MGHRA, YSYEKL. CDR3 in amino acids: CASSHPEGGAGGYEQYF. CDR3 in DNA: TGCGCCAGCAGCCACCCAGAAGGGGGAGCGGGGGGCTACGAGCAGTACTTC.

CDR3 bases: TGTGCCAGCAGCCCCGAGGGACTAGCGGGAAGATTCACAGATACGCAGTATTTT. It yields the protein CASSPEGLAGRFTDTQYF. The J gene is TRBJ2-3, the V gene TRBV13, with 13 bases fitting TRBD2. Per germline, CDR1 PRHDT and CDR2 FYEKMQ (reference sequence). This CDR3 contains 18 residues. The junction had 10 bases not matched to a gene; V was cut back by 5 bases and J by 2 bases.

The CDR3 coding sequence is TGTGCCAGCAGCCCCGGGACAGTTAATTCACCCCTCCACTTT. It yields the protein CASSPGTVNSPLHF. This chain uses TRBV6-6 with TRBJ1-6; 7 positions match TRBD1. The CDR3 contains 14 residues. Germline assignment: CDR1 MNHNY and CDR2 SVGAGI (reference sequence). The junction had 5 bases not matched to a gene; V was cut back by 6 bases and J by 6 bases.

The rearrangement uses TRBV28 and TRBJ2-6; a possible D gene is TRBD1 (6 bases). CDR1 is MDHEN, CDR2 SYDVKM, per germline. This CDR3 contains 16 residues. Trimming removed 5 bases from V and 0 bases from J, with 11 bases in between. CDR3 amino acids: CASSGGLGSGANVLTF. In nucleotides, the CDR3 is TGTGCCAGCAGTGGGGGCTTAGGCTCTGGGGCCAACGTCCTGACTTTC.

The CDR3 DNA is TGTGCCAGCAGCTTACAGGTCCGATCCGGGGATGGCTACACCTTC. Translated, it gives CASSLQVRSGDGYTF. This rearrangement joins TRBV7-2 to TRBJ1-2; D remains unclear. V dropped 2 bases and J dropped 6 bases, with 16 bases sitting between them. This CDR3 has 15 amino acids. Germline assignment: CDR1 SGHTA and CDR2 FQGNSA.

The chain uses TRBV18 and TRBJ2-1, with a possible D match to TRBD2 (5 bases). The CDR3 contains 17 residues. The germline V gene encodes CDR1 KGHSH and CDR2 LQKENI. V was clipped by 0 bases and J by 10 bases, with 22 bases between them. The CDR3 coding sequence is TGTGCCAGCTCACCACCACGGTCCGCCCGGGAAGGAGTCGAGCAGTTCTTC. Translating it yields CASSPPRSAREGVEQFF.

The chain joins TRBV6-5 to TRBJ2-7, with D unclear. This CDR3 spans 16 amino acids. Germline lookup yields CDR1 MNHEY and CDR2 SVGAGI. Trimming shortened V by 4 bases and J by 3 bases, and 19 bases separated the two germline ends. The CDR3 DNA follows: TGTGCCAGCAGTTTCGATTCCAGAGGCCGAGACTACGAGCAGTACTTC. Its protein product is CASSFDSRGRDYEQYF.

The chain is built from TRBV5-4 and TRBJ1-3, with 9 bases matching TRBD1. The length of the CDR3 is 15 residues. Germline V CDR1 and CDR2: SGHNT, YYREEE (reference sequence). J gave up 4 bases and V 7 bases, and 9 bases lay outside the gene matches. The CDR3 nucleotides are TGTGCCAGCTCACCGGGACAGGGTTACGGAAACACCATATATTTT. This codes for CASSPGQGYGNTIYF.

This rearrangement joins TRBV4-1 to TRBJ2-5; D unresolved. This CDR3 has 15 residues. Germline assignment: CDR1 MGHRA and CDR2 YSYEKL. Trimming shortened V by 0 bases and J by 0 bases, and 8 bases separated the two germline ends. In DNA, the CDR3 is TGCGCCAGCAGCCAAGATACGCGGTACCAAGAGACCCAGTACTTC. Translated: CASSQDTRYQETQYF.

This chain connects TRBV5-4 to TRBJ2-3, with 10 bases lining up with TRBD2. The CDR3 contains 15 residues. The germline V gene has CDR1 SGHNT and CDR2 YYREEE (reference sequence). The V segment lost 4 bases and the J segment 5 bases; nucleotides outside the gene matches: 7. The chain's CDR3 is CASSPAGGFGDTQYF. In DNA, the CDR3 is TGTGCCAGCAGCCCAGCGGGGGGGTTTGGAGATACGCAGTATTTT.

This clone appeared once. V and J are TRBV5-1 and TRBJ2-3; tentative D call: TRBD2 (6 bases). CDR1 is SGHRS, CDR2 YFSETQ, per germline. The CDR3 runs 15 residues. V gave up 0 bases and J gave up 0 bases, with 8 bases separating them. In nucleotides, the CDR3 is TGCGCCAGCAGCTTGGCGGGAGTTAGCACAGATACGCAGTATTTT. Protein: CASSLAGVSTDTQYF.

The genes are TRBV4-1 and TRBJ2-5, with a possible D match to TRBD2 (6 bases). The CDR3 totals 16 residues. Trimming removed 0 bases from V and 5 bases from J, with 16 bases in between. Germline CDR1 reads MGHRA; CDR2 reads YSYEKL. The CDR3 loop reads CASSQEDVGSGETQYF. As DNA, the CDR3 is TGCGCCAGCAGCCAAGAAGACGTCGGGAGCGGTGAGACCCAGTACTTC.

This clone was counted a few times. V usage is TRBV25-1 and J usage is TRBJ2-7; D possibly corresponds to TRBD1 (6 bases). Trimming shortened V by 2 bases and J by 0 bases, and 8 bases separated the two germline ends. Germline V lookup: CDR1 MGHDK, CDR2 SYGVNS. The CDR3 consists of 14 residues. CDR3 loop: CASSERDNSYEQYF. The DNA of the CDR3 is TGTGCCAGCAGTGAAAGGGACAACTCCTACGAGCAGTACTTC.

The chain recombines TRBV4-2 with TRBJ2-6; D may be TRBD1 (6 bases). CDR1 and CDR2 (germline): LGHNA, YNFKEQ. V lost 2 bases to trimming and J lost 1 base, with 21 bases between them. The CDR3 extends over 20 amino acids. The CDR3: CASSQRVSRGRTSGANVLTF. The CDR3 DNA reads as TGTGCCAGCAGCCAAAGGGTGTCCAGGGGAAGAACGTCTGGGGCCAACGTCCTGACTTTC.

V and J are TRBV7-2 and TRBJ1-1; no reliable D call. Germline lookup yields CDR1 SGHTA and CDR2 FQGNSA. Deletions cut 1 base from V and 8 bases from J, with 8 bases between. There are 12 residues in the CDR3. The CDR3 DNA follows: TGTGCCAGCAGCTTAGTGGGCGTAGAAGCTTTCTTT. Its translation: CASSLVGVEAFF.

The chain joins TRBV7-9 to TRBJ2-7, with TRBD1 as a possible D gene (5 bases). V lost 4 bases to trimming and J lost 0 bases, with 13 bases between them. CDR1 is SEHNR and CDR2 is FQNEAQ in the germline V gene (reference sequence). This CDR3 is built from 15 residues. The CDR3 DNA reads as TGTGCCAGCAGCTCGTTTAGGGGCCGCTCCTACGAGCAGTACTTC. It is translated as CASSSFRGRSYEQYF. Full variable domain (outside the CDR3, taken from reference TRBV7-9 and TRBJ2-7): DTGVSQNPRHKITKRGQNVTFRCDPISEHNRLYWYRQTLGQGPEFLTYFQNEAQLEKSRLLSDRFSAERPKGSFSTLEIQRTEQGDSAMYLCASSSFRGRSYEQYFGPGTRLTVT.

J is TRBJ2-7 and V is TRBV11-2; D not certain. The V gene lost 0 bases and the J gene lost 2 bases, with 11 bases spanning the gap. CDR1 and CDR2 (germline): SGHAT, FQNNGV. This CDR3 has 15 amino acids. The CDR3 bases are TGTGCCAGCAGCTTAGATACACAAAACACCTACGAGCAGTACTTC. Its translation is CASSLDTQNTYEQYF.

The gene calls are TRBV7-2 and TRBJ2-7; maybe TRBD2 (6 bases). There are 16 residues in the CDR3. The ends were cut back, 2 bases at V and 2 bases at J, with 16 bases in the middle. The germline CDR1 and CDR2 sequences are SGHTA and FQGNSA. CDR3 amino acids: CASSLIAGTGAYEQYF. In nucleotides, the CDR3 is TGTGCCAGCAGCTTAATCGCCGGGACGGGGGCCTACGAGCAGTACTTC.